One sample yielded the 9 T cell receptor beta chains listed below, sequenced in a study of regulatory T cells in long-lasting Graves disease. Libraries of TCR beta came from iRepertoire HTBI primers plus Arm-PCR of CDR3 regions. MiXCR was run by TCRdb on the multiplex PCR reads, yielding one entry per CDR3 protein. The sample contains some 220,000 distinct CDR3 sequences, less than 20% of which appear only once. Specified time point: newly diagnosed GD, antithyroid drugs for less than 3 months. PBMCs were the source of the RNA used for TCR sequencing. These same records also appear under a second study, on T cells in Graves' hyperthyroidism and ophthalmopathy.

This specimen was peripheral blood mononuclear cells (PBMCs), taken at new diagnosis, from a patient treated with antithyroid drugs. Receptors originate from a woman aged 30 to 39 with Graves disease.

The chain carries TRBV30 and TRBJ1-1; the match to TRBD1 covers 8 bases. The V gene's germline CDR1 is GTSNPN and CDR2 SVGIG (reference sequence). This CDR3 region has 15 residues. J was trimmed by 10 bases and V by 2 bases; bases with no gene match: 15. Here the CDR3 DNA reads TGTGCCTGGAGTTGGTCCTCGGACAGGGACTATGGAGCTTTCTTT. This sequence encodes CAWSWSSDRDYGAFF.

This clonotype was seen repeatedly, ten times or more. V and J are TRBV20-1 and TRBJ2-7; 7 nucleotides align to TRBD2. There are 14 residues in the CDR3. V was clipped by 2 bases and J by 4 bases; unmatched bases: 8. Per germline, CDR1 DFQATT and CDR2 SNEGSKA (reference sequence). Here the CDR3 DNA reads TGCAGTGCTAGACCTAGCGGCGGGTGGTACGAGCAGTACTTC. Translated, it gives CSARPSGGWYEQYF.

This clonotype was recorded many times. The chain employs TRBV11-2 and TRBJ2-5; D might be TRBD2 (5 bases). From germline, CDR1 is SGHAT and CDR2 FQNNGV. This CDR3 has 14 amino acids. V lost 3 bases, J lost 4 bases, and 12 bases lay in between. The CDR3 protein is CASSFFASRETQYF. The CDR3 bases are TGTGCCAGCAGCTTTTTTGCTAGCAGAGAGACCCAGTACTTC.

This clonotype was seen many times. This chain uses TRBV12-3 or TRBV12-4 with TRBJ2-1; possibly TRBD1 or TRBD2 for D (5 bases each). This CDR3 region has 15 residues. V lost 7 bases, J lost 2 bases, and 15 bases lay in between. The CDR3 loop is CASIGDPGPYNEQFF. CDR3 DNA: TGTGCCAGCATCGGGGACCCGGGACCCTACAATGAGCAGTTCTTC.

Remarks on this clonotype: A read error is possible here, since a much larger clone lies one base away. The J gene is TRBJ1-5, the V gene TRBV30; perhaps TRBD1 as D (6 bases). Germline loops: CDR1 GTSNPN, CDR2 SVGIG (reference sequence). V shed 4 bases and J shed 2 bases, with 15 bases lying between them. CDR3 size: 15 residues. The CDR3 reads CAWTVLRGGNQPQHF. As DNA, the CDR3 is TGTGCCTGGACTGTACTCAGGGGCGGCAATCAGCCCCAGCATTTT.

This clonotype was detected many times. The V and J genes are TRBV7-9 and TRBJ2-2; tentatively, D is TRBD2 (6 bases). CDR3 length: 14 residues. V lost 5 bases, J lost 4 bases, and 11 bases lay in between. Germline CDR1 and CDR2: SEHNR and FQNEAQ (reference sequence). CDR3 bases: TGTGCCAGCAGCATCGGGAGAGGCACCGGGGAGCTGTTTTTT. This translates into CASSIGRGTGELFF. Full variable domain (remainder filled in from reference TRBV7-9 and TRBJ2-2): DTGVSQNPRHKITKRGQNVTFRCDPISEHNRLYWYRQTLGQGPEFLTYFQNEAQLEKSRLLSDRFSAERPKGSFSTLEIQRTEQGDSAMYLCASSIGRGTGELFFGEGSRLTVL.

V gene TRBV7-9 combines with J gene TRBJ2-1; D gene uncertain. Germline V lookup: CDR1 SEHNR, CDR2 FQNEAQ (reference sequence). Trimming left V 0 bases short and J 6 bases short, with 9 bases between. The CDR3 spans 14 residues. CDR3 coding DNA: TGTGCCAGCAGCTTAGCGTTACCGCCCAATGAGCAGTTCTTC. Translated, it gives CASSLALPPNEQFF.

This clonotype was recorded at least ten times. V gene TRBV10-3 combines with J gene TRBJ1-1; D might be TRBD1 (6 bases). V was shortened by 10 bases and J by 6 bases, with 18 bases between the two germline ends. The CDR3 has 13 amino acids. Germline V gene sequence: CDR1 ENHRY, CDR2 SYGVKD. The CDR3 region is CATEGEGDAEAFF. Here the CDR3 DNA reads TGTGCCACCGAGGGGGAAGGCGATGCTGAAGCTTTCTTT.

This clonotype was observed many times. The rearrangement uses TRBV30 and TRBJ2-7; D gene uncertain. Germline assignment: CDR1 GTSNPN and CDR2 SVGIG (reference sequence). V lost 1 base and J lost 3, with 10 bases in between. The CDR3 consists of 13 residues. The CDR3 DNA is TGTGCCTGGAGTGCTCTCCTTAACTACGAGCAGTACTTC. This gives the protein CAWSALLNYEQYF.